A selection of T cell receptor beta chains follows, all from one sample in a study of blood T cell repertoires in COVID-19. The method was immunoSEQ multiplex PCR; TCRdb's version includes in-frame clones alone and lacks a portion of them. The sample consists of roughly 130,000 clones, 80% to 90% of them appearing once. Sequencing used peripheral blood. The receptor set was obtained from a man in his 60s with active or convalescent COVID-19. Both conserved end residues are part of each CDR3. Each record gives: clone size, J gene, V gene, D gene, CDR3 DNA, CDR3 protein. The D gene is left open where the match is weak. The size field is filled for only some rows; it gives once, few, many or a size class.

>.|TRBJ2-7|TRBV25-1|TRBD2
TGTGCCAGCAGTGATATGACTAGCGTCCCCTACGAGCAGTACTTC
CASSDMTSVPYEQYF
>.|TRBJ1-4|TRBV4-1|.
TGCGCCAGCAGCCGGACTACAGCAACTAATGAAAAACTGTTTTTT
CASSRTTATNEKLFF
>.|TRBJ1-2|TRBV27|.
TGTGCCAGCAGTTTAAATCCCGGGGGAAACTATGGCTACACCTTC
CASSLNPGGNYGYTF
>once|TRBJ1-5|TRBV6-1|TRBD1
TGTGCCAGCAGTGAATGGGGACAGGCGGATCAGCCCCAGCATTTT
CASSEWGQADQPQHF
>.|TRBJ2-5|TRBV18|TRBD2
TGTGCCAGCTCACCACGATGGACTAGCGGGAGCCTAGGCGAGACCCAGTACTTC
CASSPRWTSGSLGETQYF
>.|TRBJ2-7|TRBV12-3/TRBV12-4|.
TGTGCCAGCAGGGGCCGACAGATTACGGAGCAGTACTTC
CASRGRQITEQYF
>.|TRBJ2-3|TRBV6-6|.
TGTGCCAGCAGTCCAAGCGCAGATACGCAGTATTTT
CASSPSADTQYF
>.|TRBJ2-3|TRBV7-9|TRBD1
TGTGCCAGCAGCAACGGAGACAGGGACACAGATACGCAGTATTTT
CASSNGDRDTDTQYF
>.|TRBJ1-1|TRBV18|.
TGTGCCAGCTCACCACGGGTCCTAGATAACACTGAAGCTTTCTTT
CASSPRVLDNTEAFF
>.|TRBJ1-5|TRBV28|.
TGTGCCAGCAGGCAGGGTGCCGGCGGCAATCAGCCCCAGCATTTT
CASRQGAGGNQPQHF
>.|TRBJ2-1|TRBV9|.
TGTGCCAGCAGCGTCGCGGGGTGGCCGAATAATGAGCAGTTCTTC
CASSVAGWPNNEQFF
>.|TRBJ1-1|TRBV5-1|TRBD1
TGCGCCAGCACCCCGGGACAGACGAACACTGAAGCTTTCTTT
CASTPGQTNTEAFF
>.|TRBJ2-1|TRBV3-1/TRBV3-2|TRBD2
TGTGCCAGCAGAACGACTAGCGGAGACAATGAGCAGTTCTTC
CASRTTSGDNEQFF
>.|TRBJ1-3|TRBV28|.
TGTGCCAGCACTCGGTCTAGCTCTGGAAACACCATATATTTT
CASTRSSSGNTIYF
>.|TRBJ2-1|TRBV6-5|TRBD2
TGTGCCAGCAGAACCCCTAGCGGTTACAATGAGCAGTTCTTC
CASRTPSGYNEQFF
>.|TRBJ1-5|TRBV28|.
TGTGCCAGCAGTCCCACGGGCGGGGGGCTTTATCAGCCCCAGCATTTT
CASSPTGGGLYQPQHF
>.|TRBJ2-5|TRBV20-1|.
TGCAGTGTCTATCGAGTCGGGACCCAGTACTTC
CSVYRVGTQYF
>.|TRBJ2-7|TRBV10-1|.
TGCGCCAGCAGCCGGGACTTACCCTACGAGCAGTACTTC
CASSRDLPYEQYF
>.|TRBJ2-3|TRBV11-2|.
TGTGCCAGCAGCCTTGACAGACGATCGACAGATACGCAGTATTTT
CASSLDRRSTDTQYF
>once|TRBJ2-5|TRBV24-1|TRBD1
TGTGCCACCATGGCGGCGACTGACAGGGAAGAGACCCAGTACTTC
CATMAATDREETQYF
>.|TRBJ2-3|TRBV24-1|TRBD1
TGTGCCACCAGCGATCCTCACAGGGGCCCGCTCACAGATACGCAGTATTTT
CATSDPHRGPLTDTQYF
>.|TRBJ2-7|TRBV7-6|.
TGTGCCAGCAGCTCCAAATCCGCCGGGACATTCTACGAGCAGTACTTC
CASSSKSAGTFYEQYF
>.|TRBJ2-7|TRBV9|.
TGTGCCAGCAGCGTAAATCCGGGACACAGCTACGAGCAGTACTTC
CASSVNPGHSYEQYF
>.|TRBJ2-6|TRBV28|TRBD1
TGTGCCAGCAGTTTACGACAGGGGATCGCCGGGGCCAACGTCCTGACTTTC
CASSLRQGIAGANVLTF
>.|TRBJ1-1|TRBV12-3/TRBV12-4|.
TGTGCCAGCAGTTTAATGGGCAGCCCGGCTTTCTTT
CASSLMGSPAFF
>.|TRBJ2-3|TRBV5-3|.
TGTGCCAGAAGCTTGGGACTAGTTCCAGATACGCAGTATTTT
CARSLGLVPDTQYF
>.|TRBJ2-3|TRBV6-5|TRBD1
TGTGCCAGCAGTCTACAGGGGCCTAGCACAGATACGCAGTATTTT
CASSLQGPSTDTQYF
>.|TRBJ1-1|TRBV18|.
TGTGCCAGCTCACCCGCAATGGTTAGGAACACTGAAGCTTTCTTT
CASSPAMVRNTEAFF
>.|TRBJ2-1|TRBV24-1|TRBD1
TGTGCCACCAGTGATGGGACAGAGGTAGACAATGAGCAGTTCTTC
CATSDGTEVDNEQFF
>once|TRBJ1-2|TRBV6-5|.
TGTGCCAGCAGTTATCGGACAGACTATGGCTACACCTTC
CASSYRTDYGYTF
>.|TRBJ2-2|TRBV5-1|TRBD1
TGCGCCAGCAGCTACGGGACAGGGGCCGGGGAGCTGTTTTTT
CASSYGTGAGELFF